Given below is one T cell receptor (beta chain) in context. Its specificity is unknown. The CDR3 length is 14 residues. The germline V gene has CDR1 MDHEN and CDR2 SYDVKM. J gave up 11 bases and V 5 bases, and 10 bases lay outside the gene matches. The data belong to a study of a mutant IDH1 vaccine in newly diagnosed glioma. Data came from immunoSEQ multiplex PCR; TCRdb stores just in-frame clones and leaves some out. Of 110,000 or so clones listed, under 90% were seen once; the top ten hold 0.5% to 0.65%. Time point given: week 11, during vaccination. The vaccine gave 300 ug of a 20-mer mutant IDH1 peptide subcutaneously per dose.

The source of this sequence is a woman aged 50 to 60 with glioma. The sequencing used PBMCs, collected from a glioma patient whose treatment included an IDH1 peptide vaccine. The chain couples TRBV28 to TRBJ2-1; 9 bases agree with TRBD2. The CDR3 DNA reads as TGTGCCAGCAGTATTCCGGGACTAGCCGGGCAGCAGTTCTTC. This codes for CASSIPGLAGQQFF.